Following are 4 T cell receptor beta chains from one sample sequenced in a study of CD8 T cells in ankylosing spondylitis. MiXCR, run by TCRdb on the 5' RACE reads, gives a single entry per CDR3 protein. The sample comprises some 40,000 distinct CDR3 sequences, less than 4% of which are singletons, and 2.5% to 3% rests with the top ten. The source material was blood, either unsorted or a sorted T cell fraction (not recorded which). Receptor source: a male donor with ankylosing spondylitis or in good health (not recorded which).

This clonotype showed up many times. V and J are TRBV9 and TRBJ2-1, with TRBD2 matching 8 bases. Germline V gene data show CDR1 as SGDLS and CDR2 as YYNGEE. The CDR3 runs to 16 residues. Unmatched junction bases numbered 4, after V lost 1 base and J lost 1 base. The CDR3 bases are TGTGCCAGCAGCGTAACACTAGCGGCTTCCTACAATGAGCAGTTCTTC. This translates into CASSVTLAASYNEQFF.

At least ten counts were recorded for this clonotype. CDR3 coding DNA: TGTGCCAGCAGCGTAGGCGGGGCCGGCTCCTACAATGAGCAGTTCTTC. Protein: CASSVGGAGSYNEQFF. The V gene is TRBV9, the J gene TRBJ2-1; perhaps TRBD2 as D (6 bases). The CDR3 is made up of 16 amino acids. V was clipped by 0 bases and J by 0 bases, with 10 bases between them. CDR1 is SGDLS, CDR2 YYNGEE, per germline.

The table lists this clonotype with many counts. The chain's CDR3 is CASSVGGDPSVSKNIQYF. CDR3 DNA sequence: TGTGCCAGCAGCGTAGGAGGGGATCCTTCCGTGTCCAAAAACATTCAGTACTTC. The gene calls are TRBV9 and TRBJ2-4; D is perhaps TRBD1 or TRBD2 (5 bases each). Germline assignment: CDR1 SGDLS and CDR2 YYNGEE. The length of the CDR3 is 18 residues. Trimming took off 0 bases at V and 2 bases at J, with 18 bases between the two ends.

This clonotype was picked up many times. The V and J genes are TRBV9 and TRBJ1-1; 9 nucleotides align to TRBD1. This CDR3 is built from 17 residues. V dropped 4 bases and J dropped 0; count of bases not matched to a gene: 10. The germline gives CDR1 SGDLS, CDR2 YYNGEE. The CDR3 loop is CASSPRDRGVMNTEAFF. CDR3 coding DNA: TGTGCCAGCAGCCCTAGAGACAGGGGGGTCATGAACACTGAAGCTTTCTTT. Together with reference TRBV9 and TRBJ1-1, the CDR3 gives the full variable domain: DSGVTQTPKHLITATGQRVTLRCSPRSGDLSVYWYQQSLDQGLQFLIQYYNGEERAKGNILERFSAQQFPDLHSELNLSSLELGDSALYFCASSPRDRGVMNTEAFFGQGTRLTVV.